The T cell receptor beta chain described here comes from a study of T cell repertoires in aging, cancer and after chemotherapy. About the research overall: Patients with chronic lymphocytic leukemia were sampled before and after fludarabine- or bendamustine-based chemotherapy. Points from the study as a whole: In hematological cancer patients, infiltrated lymphoid organs may have impaired thymic emigration or peripheral T cell expansion. The repertoire data cannot show anything about immunological memory following chemotherapy. Median generation probability rose over the chemotherapy interval in each cancer cohort, suggesting rebound thymic output.

This clonotype showed up just once. Its matching antigen is unknown. V was clipped by 4 bases and J by 3 bases; unmatched bases: 6. The germline V gene has CDR1 SGHRS and CDR2 YFSETQ. The CDR3 has 15 amino acids. TCR beta rearrangements were amplified from peripheral blood genomic DNA. A mixed TRB-A/B primer pool amplified rearranged TRB by multiplex touch-down PCR. TCRdb re-called the multiplex PCR reads through MiXCR, storing one row per CDR3 protein. The data contain about 10,000 distinct CDR3 sequences, about a quarter of them seen just once; the ten biggest clones take up approximately 15%. The chain carries TRBV5-1 and TRBJ1-3; 8 nucleotides match TRBD1. Sequencing was performed on blood. This TCR derives from a human donor with a blood cancer. The donor label of this sample is uncertain. CDR3 protein: CASSQRTGIGNTIYF. Written as DNA, the CDR3 is TGCGCCAGCAGCCAACGGACAGGGATTGGAAACACCATATATTTT.